This passage covers 2 T cell receptor beta chains from one sample sequenced in a study of blood T cell repertoires in COVID-19 (dated by TCRdb to about 2020). The library relied on the immunoSEQ multiplex PCR assay. Drawn from immuneACCESS, this table holds only the in-frame rearrangements with V and J called that TCRdb kept. Clones are partly lost; checked studies trace under half to an unresolved V gene and leave the rest unexplained. This sample lists under 150,000 clones; about 85% were detected once. Of the sample, about 13% is held by the ten largest clones. The sample taken for sequencing was peripheral blood. These receptors were collected from a human donor in a cohort sampled during active COVID-19.

The chain recombines TRBV7-3 with TRBJ2-2; perhaps TRBD2 as D (5 bases). Germline V lookup: CDR1 SGHTA, CDR2 FQGTGA. Trimming took 2 bases from V and 7 from J, leaving 11 bases between them. The CDR3 is 14 amino acids. The CDR3 DNA sequence: TGTGCCAGCAGCTTACGAGGGATGAACGGGGAGCTGTTTTTT. This codes for CASSLRGMNGELFF.

The rearrangement uses TRBV23-1 and TRBJ2-7, with 8 bases matching TRBD1. TRBV23-1 is filed as an ORF, its function uncertain. This CDR3 is built from 14 residues. Trimming took 4 bases from V and 6 from J; bases not matched to a gene: 8. For the CDR3, the DNA is TGCGCCAGCAGTCCCTCGGACAGGGCGGGCGAGCAGTACTTC. It translates to CASSPSDRAGEQYF.